This T cell receptor (beta chain) was retrieved from a study of T cells after yellow fever vaccination. General study findings and limits: Abundant bulk-population clonotypes could contaminate the FACS-sorted repertoires.

The 5'RACE template-switching step produced TCR cDNA and added a universal primer site and UMIs. TCRdb redid the calling of the 5' RACE reads with MiXCR, one entry per CDR3 protein. The sample records 200,000 to 300,000 distinct CDR3 sequences, roughly 6.2% being singletons. Germline V gene sequence: CDR1 SGHVS, CDR2 FNYEAQ. The CDR3 has 17 residues. V shed 1 base, J shed 3 bases, and the junction held 9 bases outside the gene matches. This clonotype came up a few times. Its specificity is not known. The receptor's source is a man aged 25 to 40 who received the YFV17D yellow fever vaccine. This sample comprised CD4+ T cells sorted from PBMCs, obtained on the day of the yellow fever booster vaccination. The chain carries TRBV7-6 and TRBJ2-5; 9 positions match TRBD2. CDR3 loop: CASSLEAGGPGKETQYF. The CDR3 nucleotides read TGTGCCAGCAGCTTAGAGGCGGGAGGGCCCGGAAAAGAGACCCAGTACTTC.